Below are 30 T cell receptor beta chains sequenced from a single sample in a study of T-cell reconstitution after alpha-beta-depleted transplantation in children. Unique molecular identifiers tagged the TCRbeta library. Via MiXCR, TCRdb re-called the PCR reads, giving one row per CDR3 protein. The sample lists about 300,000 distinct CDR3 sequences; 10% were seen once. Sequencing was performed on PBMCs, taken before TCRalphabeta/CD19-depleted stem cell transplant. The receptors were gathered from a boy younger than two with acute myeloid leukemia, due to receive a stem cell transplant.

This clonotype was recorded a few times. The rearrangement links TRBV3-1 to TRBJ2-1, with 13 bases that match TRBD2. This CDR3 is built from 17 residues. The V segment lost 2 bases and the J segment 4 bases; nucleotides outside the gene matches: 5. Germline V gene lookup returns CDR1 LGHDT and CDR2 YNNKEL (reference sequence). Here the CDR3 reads CASSQRRTSGGYNEQFF. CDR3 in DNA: TGTGCCAGCAGCCAACGTCGGACTAGCGGGGGATACAATGAGCAGTTCTTC.

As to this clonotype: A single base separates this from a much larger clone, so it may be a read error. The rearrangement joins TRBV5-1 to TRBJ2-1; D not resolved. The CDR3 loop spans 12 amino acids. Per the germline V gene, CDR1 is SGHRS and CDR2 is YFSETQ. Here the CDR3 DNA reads TGCGTCAGCAGCTTGGTAGCTCGTGAGCAGTTCTTC. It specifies CVSSLVAREQFF.

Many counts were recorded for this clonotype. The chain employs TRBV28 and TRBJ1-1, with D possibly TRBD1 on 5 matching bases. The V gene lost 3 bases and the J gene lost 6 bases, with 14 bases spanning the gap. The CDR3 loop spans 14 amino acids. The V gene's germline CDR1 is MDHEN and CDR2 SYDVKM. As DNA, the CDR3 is TGTGCCAGCAGTTTCCTGCAGGGAAAGGCTGAAGCTTTCTTT. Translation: CASSFLQGKAEAFF.

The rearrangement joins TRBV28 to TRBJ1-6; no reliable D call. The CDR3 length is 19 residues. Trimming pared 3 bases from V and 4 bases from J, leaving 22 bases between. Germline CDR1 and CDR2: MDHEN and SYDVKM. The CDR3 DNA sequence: TGTGCCAGCAGTTTGTCCGGGCCGGGGAGAGAATTTTATAATTCACCCCTCCACTTT. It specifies CASSLSGPGREFYNSPLHF.

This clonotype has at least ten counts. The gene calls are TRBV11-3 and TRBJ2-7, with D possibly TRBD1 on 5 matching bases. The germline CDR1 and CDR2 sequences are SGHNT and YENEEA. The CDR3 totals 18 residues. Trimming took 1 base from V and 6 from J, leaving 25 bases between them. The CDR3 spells CASSLVSASQRGSSEQYF. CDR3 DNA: TGTGCCAGCAGCTTAGTGTCGGCTAGTCAAAGGGGTAGTAGCGAGCAGTACTTC.

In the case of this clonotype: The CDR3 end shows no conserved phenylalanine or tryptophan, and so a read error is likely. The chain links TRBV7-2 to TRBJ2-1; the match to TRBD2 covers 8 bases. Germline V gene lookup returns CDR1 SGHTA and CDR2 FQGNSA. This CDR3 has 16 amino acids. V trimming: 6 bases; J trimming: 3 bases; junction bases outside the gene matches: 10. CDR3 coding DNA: TGTGCCAGCAGGCCAAAGAGCGGGAGTGTCTACAATGAGCAGTTCTGC. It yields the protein CASRPKSGSVYNEQFC.

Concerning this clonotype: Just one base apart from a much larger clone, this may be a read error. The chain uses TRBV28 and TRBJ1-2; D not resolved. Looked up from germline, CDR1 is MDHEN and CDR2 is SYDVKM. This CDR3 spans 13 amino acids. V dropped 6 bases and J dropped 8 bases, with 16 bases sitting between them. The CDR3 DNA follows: TGTGCCAGCAGCTCCCCGACCCTCCAGGGCTACACCTTC. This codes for CASSSPTLQGYTF.

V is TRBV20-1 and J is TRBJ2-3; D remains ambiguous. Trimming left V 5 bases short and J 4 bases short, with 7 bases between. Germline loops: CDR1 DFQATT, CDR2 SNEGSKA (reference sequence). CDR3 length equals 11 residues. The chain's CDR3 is CSAATSDTQYF. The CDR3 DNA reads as TGCAGTGCTGCGACCTCAGATACGCAGTATTTT.

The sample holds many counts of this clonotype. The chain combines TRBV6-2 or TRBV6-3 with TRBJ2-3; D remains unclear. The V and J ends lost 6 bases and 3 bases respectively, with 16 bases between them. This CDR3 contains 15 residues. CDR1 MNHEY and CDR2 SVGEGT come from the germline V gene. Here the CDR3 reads CASSRTLMGTDTQYF. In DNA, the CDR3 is TGTGCCAGCAGCCGCACCCTAATGGGAACAGATACGCAGTATTTT.

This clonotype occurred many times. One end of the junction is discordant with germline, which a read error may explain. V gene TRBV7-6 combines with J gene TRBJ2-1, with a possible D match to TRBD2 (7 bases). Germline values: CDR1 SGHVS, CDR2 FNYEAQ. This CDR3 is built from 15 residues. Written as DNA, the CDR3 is TGCGCCAGCAGCTTGGAAGGGGGGGCCTACAATGAGCAGTTCTTC. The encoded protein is CASSLEGGAYNEQFF.

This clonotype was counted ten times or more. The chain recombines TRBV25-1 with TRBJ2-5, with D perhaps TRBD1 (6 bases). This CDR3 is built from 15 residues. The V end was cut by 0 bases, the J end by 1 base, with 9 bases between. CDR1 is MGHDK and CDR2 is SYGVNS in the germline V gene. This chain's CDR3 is CASSEYRGGQETQYF. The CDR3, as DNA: TGTGCCAGCAGTGAATATAGAGGGGGCCAAGAGACCCAGTACTTC.

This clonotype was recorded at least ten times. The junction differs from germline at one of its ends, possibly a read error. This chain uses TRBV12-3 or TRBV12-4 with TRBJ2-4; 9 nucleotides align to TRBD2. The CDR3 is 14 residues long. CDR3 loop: CASSLAGAKNIQYF. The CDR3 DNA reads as TGTGCCAGCAGTCTAGCGGGGGCCAAAAACATTCAGTACTTC.

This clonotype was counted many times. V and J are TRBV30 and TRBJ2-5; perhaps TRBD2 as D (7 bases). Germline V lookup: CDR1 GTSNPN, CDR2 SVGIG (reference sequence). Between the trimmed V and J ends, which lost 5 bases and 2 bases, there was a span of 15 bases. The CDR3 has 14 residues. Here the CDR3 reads CAWERGGRQETQYF. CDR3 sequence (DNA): TGTGCCTGGGAGAGGGGGGGTAGGCAAGAGACCCAGTACTTC.

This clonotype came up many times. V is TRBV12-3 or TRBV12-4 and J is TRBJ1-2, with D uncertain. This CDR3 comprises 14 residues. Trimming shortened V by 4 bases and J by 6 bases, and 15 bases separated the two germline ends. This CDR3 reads CASSSTNSGNGYTF. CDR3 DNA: TGTGCCAGCAGTTCGACCAACAGCGGCAATGGCTACACCTTC.

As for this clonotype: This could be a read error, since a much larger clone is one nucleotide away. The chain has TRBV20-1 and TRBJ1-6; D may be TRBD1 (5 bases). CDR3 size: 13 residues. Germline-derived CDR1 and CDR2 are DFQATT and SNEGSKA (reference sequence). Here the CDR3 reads CSADSSYNSPLNF. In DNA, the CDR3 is TGCAGTGCTGACAGCTCCTATAATTCACCCCTCAACTTT.

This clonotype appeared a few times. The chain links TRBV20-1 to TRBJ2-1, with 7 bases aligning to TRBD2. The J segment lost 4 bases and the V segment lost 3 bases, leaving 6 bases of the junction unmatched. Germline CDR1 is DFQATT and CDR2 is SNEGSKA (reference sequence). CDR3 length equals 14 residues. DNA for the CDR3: TGCAGTGCTAGCCCGACTAGCTCATACAATGAGCAGTTCTTC. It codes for CSASPTSSYNEQFF.

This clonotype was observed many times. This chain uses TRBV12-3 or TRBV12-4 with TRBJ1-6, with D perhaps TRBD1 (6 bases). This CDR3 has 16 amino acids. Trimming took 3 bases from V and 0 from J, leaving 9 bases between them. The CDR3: CASSFTGFSYNSPLHF. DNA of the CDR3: TGTGCCAGCAGTTTTACAGGGTTCTCCTATAATTCACCCCTCCACTTT.

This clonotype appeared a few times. CDR3: CASSQGDNSGANVLTF. The CDR3 DNA follows: TGCGCCAGCAGCCAAGGGGACAACTCTGGGGCCAACGTCCTGACTTTC. J is TRBJ2-6 and V is TRBV4-3; TRBD1 might be the D (6 bases). This CDR3 has 16 residues. Germline V gene lookup returns CDR1 LGHNA and CDR2 YSLEER. With 1 base removed from V and 0 bases from J, the gap between germline ends came to 7 bases.

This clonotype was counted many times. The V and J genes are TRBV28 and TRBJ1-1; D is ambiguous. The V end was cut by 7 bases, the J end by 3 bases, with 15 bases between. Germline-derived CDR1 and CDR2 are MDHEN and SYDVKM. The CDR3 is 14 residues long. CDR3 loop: CASTMYQDDTEAFF. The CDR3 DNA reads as TGTGCCAGCACAATGTACCAGGACGACACTGAAGCTTTCTTT.

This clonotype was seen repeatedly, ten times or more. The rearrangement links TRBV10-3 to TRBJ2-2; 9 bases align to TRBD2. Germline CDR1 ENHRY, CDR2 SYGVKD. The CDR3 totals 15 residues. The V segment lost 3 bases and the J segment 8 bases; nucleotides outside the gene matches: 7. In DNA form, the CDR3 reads TGTGCCATCAGTGACCCTCTAGCGGGACAGGGGGAGCTGTTTTTT. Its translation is CAISDPLAGQGELFF.

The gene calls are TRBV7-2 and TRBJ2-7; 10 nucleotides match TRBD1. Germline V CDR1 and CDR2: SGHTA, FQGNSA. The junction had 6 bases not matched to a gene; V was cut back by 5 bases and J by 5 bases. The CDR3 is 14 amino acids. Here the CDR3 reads CASSPGTGAHEQYF. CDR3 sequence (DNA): TGTGCCAGCAGCCCCGGGACAGGGGCTCACGAGCAGTACTTC.

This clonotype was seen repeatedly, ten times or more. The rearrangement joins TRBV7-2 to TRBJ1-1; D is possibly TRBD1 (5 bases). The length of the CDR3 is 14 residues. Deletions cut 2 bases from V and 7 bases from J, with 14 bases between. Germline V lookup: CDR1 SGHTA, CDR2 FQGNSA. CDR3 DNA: TGTGCCAGCAGCTTAATATGGGGGACTGGTGAAGCTTTCTTT. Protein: CASSLIWGTGEAFF. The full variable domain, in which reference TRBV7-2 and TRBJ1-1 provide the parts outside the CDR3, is GAGVSQSPSNKVTEKGKDVELRCDPISGHTALYWYRQSLGQGLEFLIYFQGNSAPDKSGLPSDRFSAERTGGSVSTLTIQRTQQEDSAVYLCASSLIWGTGEAFFGQGTRLTVV.

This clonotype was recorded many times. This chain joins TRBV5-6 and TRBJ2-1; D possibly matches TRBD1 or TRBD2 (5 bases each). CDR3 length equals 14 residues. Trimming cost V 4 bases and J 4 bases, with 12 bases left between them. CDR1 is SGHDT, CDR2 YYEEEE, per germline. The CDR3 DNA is TGTGCCAGCAGCCTGGGACGGACTTACAATGAGCAGTTCTTC. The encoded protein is CASSLGRTYNEQFF.

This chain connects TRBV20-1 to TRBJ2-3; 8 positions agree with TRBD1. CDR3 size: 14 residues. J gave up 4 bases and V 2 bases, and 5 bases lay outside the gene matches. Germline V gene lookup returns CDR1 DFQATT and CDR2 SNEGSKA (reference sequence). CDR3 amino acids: CSARRQGQPDTQYF. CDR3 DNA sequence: TGCAGTGCTAGAAGACAGGGGCAGCCAGATACGCAGTATTTT.

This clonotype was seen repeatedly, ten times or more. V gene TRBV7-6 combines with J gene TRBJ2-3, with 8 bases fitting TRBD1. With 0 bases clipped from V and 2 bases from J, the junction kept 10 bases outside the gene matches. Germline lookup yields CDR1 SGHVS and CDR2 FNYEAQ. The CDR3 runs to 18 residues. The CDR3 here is CASSLAKGQAVNTDTQYF. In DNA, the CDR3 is TGTGCCAGCAGCTTAGCGAAGGGACAGGCTGTTAACACAGATACGCAGTATTTT.

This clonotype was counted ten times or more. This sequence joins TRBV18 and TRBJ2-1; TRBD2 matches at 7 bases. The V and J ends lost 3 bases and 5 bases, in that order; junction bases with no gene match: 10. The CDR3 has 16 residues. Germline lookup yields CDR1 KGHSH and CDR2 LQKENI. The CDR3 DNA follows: TGTGCCAGCTCACCCCTACGGCGGGAGTTGGACAATGAGCAGTTCTTC. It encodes CASSPLRRELDNEQFF.

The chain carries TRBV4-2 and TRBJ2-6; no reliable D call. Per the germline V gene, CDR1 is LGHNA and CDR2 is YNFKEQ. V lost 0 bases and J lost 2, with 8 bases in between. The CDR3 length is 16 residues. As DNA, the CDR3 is TGTGCCAGCAGCCAAGATCAAGGGCCTGGGGCCAACGTCCTGACTTTC. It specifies CASSQDQGPGANVLTF.

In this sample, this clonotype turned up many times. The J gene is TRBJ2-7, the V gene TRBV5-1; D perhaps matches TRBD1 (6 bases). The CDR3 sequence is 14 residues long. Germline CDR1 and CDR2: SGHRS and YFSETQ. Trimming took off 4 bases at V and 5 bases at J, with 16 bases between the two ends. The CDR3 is CASSRTTGKDEQYF. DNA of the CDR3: TGCGCCAGCAGCCGGACGACAGGAAAGGACGAGCAGTACTTC.

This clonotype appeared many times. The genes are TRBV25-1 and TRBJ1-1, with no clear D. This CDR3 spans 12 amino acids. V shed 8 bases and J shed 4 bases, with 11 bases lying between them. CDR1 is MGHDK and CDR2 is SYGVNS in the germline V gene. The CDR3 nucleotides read TGTGCCAGCTATGTTGGCGGCACTGAAGCTTTCTTT. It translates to CASYVGGTEAFF. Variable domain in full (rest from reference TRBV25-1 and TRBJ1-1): EADIYQTPRYLVIGTGKKITLECSQTMGHDKMYWYQQDPGMELHLIHYSYGVNSTEKGDLSSESTVSRIRTEHFPLTLESARPSHTSQYLCASYVGGTEAFFGQGTRLTVV.

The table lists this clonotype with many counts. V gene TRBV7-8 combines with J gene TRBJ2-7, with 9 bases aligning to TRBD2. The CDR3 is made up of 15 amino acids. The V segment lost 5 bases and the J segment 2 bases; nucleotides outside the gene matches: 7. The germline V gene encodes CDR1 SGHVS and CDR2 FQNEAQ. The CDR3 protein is CASSPIAGAAYEQYF. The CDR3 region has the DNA TGTGCCAGCAGCCCCATAGCGGGAGCGGCCTACGAGCAGTACTTC.